Shown below are 7 T cell receptor beta chains from a single sample sequenced in a study of radiotherapy plus CTLA-4 blockade in lung cancer. Assay: immunoSEQ multiplex PCR; the TCRdb copy retains only in-frame clones and omits some. This sample has over 30,000 clones, with roughly three quarters found just once. Specimen: peripheral blood, collected from a patient treated with radiotherapy plus ipilimumab. These receptor sequences come from a human donor with non-small cell lung cancer that progressed on radiotherapy plus ipilimumab.

CDR3 protein: CASSHPRKGEKLFF. The CDR3 DNA reads TGTGCCAGTAGTCATCCTAGAAAGGGGGAAAAACTGTTTTTT. The chain employs TRBV19 and TRBJ1-4, with a weak D call TRBD1 (5 bases). V was trimmed by 5 bases and J by 8 bases, leaving 15 bases between them. The CDR3 sequence is 14 residues long. Germline CDR1 is LNHDA and CDR2 is SQIVND (reference sequence).

V is TRBV12-5 and J is TRBJ2-1, with D possibly TRBD2 on 6 matching bases. Germline values: CDR1 LGHNT, CDR2 FRNRAP. The CDR3 length is 13 residues. Trimming stripped 0 bases from V and 12 bases from J, with 12 bases between. The CDR3 DNA sequence: TGTGCTAGTGGTTTGGTACAAGGAGGGTGGCAGTTCTTC. Translation gives CASGLVQGGWQFF.

This rearrangement joins TRBV25-1 to TRBJ1-4; possible D gene TRBD1, 6 bases. V dropped 4 bases and J dropped 7 bases, with 19 bases sitting between them. Germline V gene sequence: CDR1 MGHDK, CDR2 SYGVNS. The CDR3 consists of 16 residues. CDR3 in DNA: TGTGCCAGCAGTGGTACTCGGGGAGGGGGTGGTGAAAAACTGTTTTTT. Translating gives CASSGTRGGGGEKLFF.

J is TRBJ1-5 and V is TRBV10-3; 7 bases are shared with TRBD1. V lost 9 bases to trimming and J lost 6 bases; unmatched junction nucleotides: 8. The CDR3 consists of 13 residues. Germline V gene data show CDR1 as ENHRY and CDR2 as SYGVKD. CDR3 sequence (DNA): TGTGCCATTCGGGACAGTTCCACTCAGCCCCAGCATTTT. Translating it yields CAIRDSSTQPQHF.

The chain is built from TRBV18 and TRBJ1-1; perhaps TRBD1 as D (6 bases). The V gene lost 4 bases and the J gene lost 0 bases, with 15 bases spanning the gap. The CDR3 totals 16 residues. The germline CDR1 and CDR2 sequences are KGHSH and LQKENI. The CDR3 protein is CASSQGRGILNTEAFF. In nucleotides, the CDR3 is TGTGCCAGCTCACAGGGGAGGGGGATTCTGAACACTGAAGCTTTCTTT.

The chain links TRBV4-1 to TRBJ2-5; 8 nucleotides align to TRBD2. V was clipped by 5 bases and J by 0 bases; unmatched bases: 14. Germline assignment: CDR1 MGHRA and CDR2 YSYEKL. The CDR3 has 18 amino acids. This CDR3 is CASSSVLVRGDHQETQYF. As DNA, the CDR3 is TGCGCCAGCAGCTCCGTCCTTGTGCGGGGGGATCACCAAGAGACCCAGTACTTC.

This chain uses TRBV9 with TRBJ2-1, with 9 nucleotides matching TRBD2. V lost 2 bases and J lost 12; bases outside the gene matches: 6. The CDR3 is made up of 13 amino acids. Per germline, CDR1 SGDLS and CDR2 YYNGEE. CDR3: CASSVPSGVRQFF. In nucleotides, the CDR3 is TGTGCCAGCAGCGTTCCTAGCGGGGTACGGCAGTTCTTC.